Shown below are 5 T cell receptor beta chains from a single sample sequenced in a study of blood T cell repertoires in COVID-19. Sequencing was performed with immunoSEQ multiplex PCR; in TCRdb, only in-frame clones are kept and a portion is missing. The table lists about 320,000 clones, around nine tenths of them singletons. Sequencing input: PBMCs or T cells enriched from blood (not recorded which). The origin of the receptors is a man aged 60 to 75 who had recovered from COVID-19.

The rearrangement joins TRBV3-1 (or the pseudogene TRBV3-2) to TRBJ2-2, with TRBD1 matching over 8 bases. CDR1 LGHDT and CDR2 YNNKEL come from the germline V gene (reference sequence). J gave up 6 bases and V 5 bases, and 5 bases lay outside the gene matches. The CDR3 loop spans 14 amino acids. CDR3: CASSTQGAAGELFF. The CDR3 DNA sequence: TGTGCCAGCAGCACCCAGGGGGCGGCCGGGGAGCTGTTTTTT.

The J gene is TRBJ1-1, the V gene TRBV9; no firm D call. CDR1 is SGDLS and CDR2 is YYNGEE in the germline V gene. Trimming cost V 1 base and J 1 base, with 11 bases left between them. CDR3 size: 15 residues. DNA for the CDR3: TGTGCCAGCAGCGTAAAGGGAGGGAAGAACACTGAAGCTTTCTTT. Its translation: CASSVKGGKNTEAFF.

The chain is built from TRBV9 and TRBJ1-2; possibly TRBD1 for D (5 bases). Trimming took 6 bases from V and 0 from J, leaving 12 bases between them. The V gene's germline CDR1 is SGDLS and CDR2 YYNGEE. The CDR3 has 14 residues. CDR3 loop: CASTTADSNYGYTF. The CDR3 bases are TGTGCCAGCACGACAGCAGATTCTAACTATGGCTACACCTTC.

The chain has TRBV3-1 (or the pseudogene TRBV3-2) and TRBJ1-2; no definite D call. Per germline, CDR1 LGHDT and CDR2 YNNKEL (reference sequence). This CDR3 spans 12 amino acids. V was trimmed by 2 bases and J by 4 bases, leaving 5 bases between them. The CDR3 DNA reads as TGTGCCAGCAGCCAATCGAGCTATGGCTACACCTTC. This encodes CASSQSSYGYTF.

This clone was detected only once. This CDR3 is CASSFRLRGTEAFF. CDR3 sequence (DNA): TGTGCCAGCAGTTTCCGTCTACGGGGCACTGAAGCTTTCTTT. The rearrangement uses TRBV28 and TRBJ1-1; no clear D gene. Germline V lookup: CDR1 MDHEN, CDR2 SYDVKM. This CDR3 is built from 14 residues. V lost 3 bases, J lost 4 bases, and 12 bases lay in between.